Each of the 14 T cell receptor beta chains below was sequenced from the same sample in a study of control samples from healthy donors and cancer patients. Some clones are missing from TCRdb's copy, which holds only in-frame ones; the method was immunoSEQ multiplex PCR. Here the sample spans about 65,000 clones, about nine tenths being singletons. Sequenced sample: PBMCs. The receptors were gathered from a woman aged 50 to 60 with colorectal cancer.

This chain joins TRBV7-8 and TRBJ1-2; D remains ambiguous. CDR1 and CDR2 (germline): SGHVS, FQNEAQ. Trimming took 0 bases from V and 6 from J, leaving 14 bases between them. This CDR3 has 15 residues. The CDR3 region has the DNA TGTGCCAGCAGCTTAGCCTCTGCAGGCAGGAATGGCTACACCTTC. Translating gives CASSLASAGRNGYTF.

The V gene is TRBV9, the J gene TRBJ1-2; tentative D call: TRBD1 (5 bases). The CDR3 has 14 amino acids. Germline values: CDR1 SGDLS, CDR2 YYNGEE. Trimming took 4 bases from V and 7 from J, leaving 17 bases between them. The CDR3 loop reads CASSSPNPGSGYTF. In DNA, the CDR3 is TGTGCCAGCAGCAGCCCCAACCCAGGGTCTGGCTACACCTTC.

V usage is TRBV29-1 and J usage is TRBJ2-5; D not certain. Germline CDR1 SQVTM, CDR2 ANQGSEA. V lost 5 bases and J lost 4, with 17 bases in between. The CDR3 spans 14 residues. The CDR3 nucleotides are TGCAGCGTTATACAGCGAGCCCCACCAGAGACCCAGTACTTC. Translated: CSVIQRAPPETQYF.

The CDR3: CASSPRTGAMGNTGELFF. CDR3 in DNA: TGTGCCAGCAGCCCAAGGACAGGGGCGATGGGAAACACCGGGGAGCTGTTTTTT. This sequence joins TRBV7-3 and TRBJ2-2, with 9 bases that match TRBD1. V lost 5 bases to trimming and J lost 2 bases; unmatched junction nucleotides: 12. The CDR3 spans 18 residues. Germline V gives CDR1 SGHTA, CDR2 FQGTGA. The entire variable domain, with the rest obtained from reference TRBV7-3 and TRBJ2-2, is as follows: GAGVSQTPSNKVTEKGKYVELRCDPISGHTALYWYRQSLGQGPEFLIYFQGTGAADDSGLPNDRFFAVRPEGSVSTLKIQRTERGDSAVYLCASSPRTGAMGNTGELFFGEGSRLTVL.

The rearrangement links TRBV27 to TRBJ1-1; 7 nucleotides align to TRBD1. V lost 6 bases and J lost 2; bases outside the gene matches: 6. There are 14 residues in the CDR3. Germline V gene lookup returns CDR1 MNHEY and CDR2 SMNVEV (reference sequence). The CDR3 here is CASSWGTANTEAFF. The CDR3, as DNA: TGTGCCAGCAGCTGGGGGACAGCAAACACTGAAGCTTTCTTT.

CDR3 sequence reads: CASSLAGVDNEQFF. Here the CDR3 DNA reads TGTGCCAGCAGCTTAGCGGGAGTGGATAATGAGCAGTTCTTC. This sequence joins TRBV7-9 and TRBJ2-1; TRBD2 is a possible D gene (5 bases). Germline V CDR1 and CDR2: SEHNR, FQNEAQ (reference sequence). This CDR3 is built from 14 residues. V was clipped by 0 bases and J by 7 bases, with 10 bases between them.

The V and J genes are TRBV19 and TRBJ2-1, with 11 bases identical to TRBD2. Trimming at V came to 6 bases and at J to 8 bases, leaving 6 bases not matched to a gene. Germline V gene data show CDR1 as LNHDA and CDR2 as SQIVND (reference sequence). The CDR3 sequence is 14 residues long. The CDR3 bases are TGTGCCAGTAGAGATAGCGGGAGGGCCCATGAGCAGTTCTTC. Protein: CASRDSGRAHEQFF.

This clone was recorded only once. V gene TRBV5-1 combines with J gene TRBJ2-7; 9 bases fit TRBD2. The V and J ends lost 2 bases and 1 base, in that order; junction bases with no gene match: 4. Per germline, CDR1 SGHRS and CDR2 YFSETQ. This CDR3 is 15 amino acids long. The DNA of the CDR3 is TGCGCCAGCAGCTTTTCCGCGGGAGGGTCCTACGAGCAGTACTTC. Translating gives CASSFSAGGSYEQYF.

This chain uses TRBV5-5 with TRBJ2-7, with 9 positions matching TRBD1. The germline CDR1 and CDR2 sequences are SGHKS and YYEKEE (reference sequence). J was trimmed by 4 bases and V by 5 bases; bases with no gene match: 7. The CDR3 runs to 14 residues. Written as DNA, the CDR3 is TGTGCCAGCAGTTCCGGGACAGGGCCATACGAGCAGTACTTC. This sequence encodes CASSSGTGPYEQYF.

The rearrangement links TRBV19 to TRBJ2-5; TRBD1 or TRBD2 may be the D gene (6 bases each). In germline, CDR1 is LNHDA, CDR2 SQIVND (reference sequence). Trimming stripped 5 bases from V and 1 base from J, with 17 bases between. This CDR3 region has 16 residues. The CDR3 region is CASSPFSGAVQETQYF. The CDR3, as DNA: TGTGCCAGTAGTCCATTCTCGGGGGCTGTCCAAGAGACCCAGTACTTC.

This clone was observed a single time. The V call is TRBV12-3 or TRBV12-4, the J call TRBJ1-1; D may be TRBD1 (5 bases). This CDR3 region has 13 residues. Trimming shortened V by 7 bases and J by 4 bases, and 13 bases separated the two germline ends. The CDR3 coding sequence is TGTGCCAGCAACCTTCTGGGGGTCACTGAAGCTTTCTTT. Translated, it gives CASNLLGVTEAFF.

The J gene is TRBJ2-7, the V gene TRBV6-6; D may be TRBD1 or TRBD2 (6 bases each). V was cut by 3 bases and J by 4 bases, with 13 bases left in between. This CDR3 region has 14 residues. Germline CDR1 and CDR2: MNHNY and SVGAGI (reference sequence). Here the CDR3 DNA reads TGTGCCAGCAGTTATAGTCAGGGGAGGTACGAGCAGTACTTC. Amino acid sequence: CASSYSQGRYEQYF.

The DNA for the CDR3 is TGTGCCAGCAGCTTAGTGAGTCATGAGCAGTTCTTC. It codes for CASSLVSHEQFF. This chain links TRBV11-3 with TRBJ2-1; D call uncertain. The ends were cut back, 1 base at V and 8 bases at J, with 6 bases in the middle. Germline-derived CDR1 and CDR2 are SGHNT and YENEEA. The CDR3 sequence is 12 residues long.

For the CDR3, the DNA is TGTGCCATCAGTGCTCCAAGTGGAAACCGAGGGCACGAGCAGTACTTC. It translates to CAISAPSGNRGHEQYF. V is TRBV10-3 and J is TRBJ2-7, with D possibly being TRBD2 (5 bases). The V end lost 4 bases, the J end lost 5 bases, and 21 bases lay between the germline ends. Looked up from germline, CDR1 is ENHRY and CDR2 is SYGVKD. The CDR3 has 16 residues.